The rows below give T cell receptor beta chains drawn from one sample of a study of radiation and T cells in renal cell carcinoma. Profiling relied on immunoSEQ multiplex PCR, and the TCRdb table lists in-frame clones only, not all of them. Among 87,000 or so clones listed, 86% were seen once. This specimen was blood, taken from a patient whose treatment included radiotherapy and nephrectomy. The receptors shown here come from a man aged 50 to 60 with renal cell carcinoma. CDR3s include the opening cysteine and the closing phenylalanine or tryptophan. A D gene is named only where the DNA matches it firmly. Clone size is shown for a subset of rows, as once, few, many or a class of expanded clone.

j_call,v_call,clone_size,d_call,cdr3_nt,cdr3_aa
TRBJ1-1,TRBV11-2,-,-,TGTGCCAGCAGCCCTATACGGAAGGCTGAAGCTTTCTTT,CASSPIRKAEAFF
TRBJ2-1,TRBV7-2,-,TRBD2,TGTGCCAGCAGCTTCATGACTAGCGGTTACAATGAGCAGTTCTTC,CASSFMTSGYNEQFF
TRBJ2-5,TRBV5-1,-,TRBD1,TGCGCCAGCAGCAGACAGGGAGAGACCCAGTACTTC,CASSRQGETQYF
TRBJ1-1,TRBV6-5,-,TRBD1,TGTGCCAGCTTGGTAGGGACAGGGAGCACTGAAGCTTTCTTT,CASLVGTGSTEAFF
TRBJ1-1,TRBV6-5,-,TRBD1,TGTGCCAGCAGCAGGACAGGAGGGTTGGCTGAAGCTTTCTTT,CASSRTGGLAEAFF
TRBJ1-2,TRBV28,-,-,TGTGCCAGCTTCGTGGGGAGGGGGTTGGTTAACTATGGCTACACCTTC,CASFVGRGLVNYGYTF
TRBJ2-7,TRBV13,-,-,TGTGCCAGCACCCCTCCGGGGCTGTCGGGGGAGCAGTACTTC,CASTPPGLSGEQYF
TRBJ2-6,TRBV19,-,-,TGTGCCGGGAGTGGGGGCTCTACTGGGGCCAACGTCCTGACTTTC,CAGSGGSTGANVLTF
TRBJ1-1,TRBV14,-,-,TGTGCCAGCAGCCCGTGGGCGCGTACCGAAGCTTTCTTT,CASSPWARTEAFF
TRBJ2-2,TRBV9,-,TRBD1,TGTGCCAGCAGCGTAGGGAACAGGGGCTCCACCGGGGAGCTGTTTTTT,CASSVGNRGSTGELFF
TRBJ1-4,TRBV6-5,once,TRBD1,TGTGCCAGCAGAAAAGGACAGGGTCACAATGAAAAACTGTTTTTT,CASRKGQGHNEKLFF
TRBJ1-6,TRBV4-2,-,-,TGTGCCAGCAGCCAAGTCGTTCGGCAGTCTAAGGCCTATAATTCACCCCTCCACTTT,CASSQVVRQSKAYNSPLHF
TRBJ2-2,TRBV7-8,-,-,TGTGCCAGCATGGACGAGAAGAGCGCGAACACCGGGGAGCTGTTTTTT,CASMDEKSANTGELFF
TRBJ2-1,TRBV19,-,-,TGTGCCAGCCGGGACGGACCGGACAATGAGCAGTTCTTC,CASRDGPDNEQFF
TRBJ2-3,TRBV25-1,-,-,TGTGCCAGCAGTGAATATCAGGAGGCCCCGTACACAGATACGCAGTATTTT,CASSEYQEAPYTDTQYF
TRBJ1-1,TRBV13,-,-,TGTGCCAGCAGCTTAGAGGGGGACTTGAACACTGAAGCTTTCTTT,CASSLEGDLNTEAFF
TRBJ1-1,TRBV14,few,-,TGTGCCAGCAGCCAAGATGTCGGAAGGGACACTGAAGCTTTCTTT,CASSQDVGRDTEAFF
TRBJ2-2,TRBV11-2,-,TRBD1,TGTGCCAGCAGCTGGCAATGGGACAGGGCGAACACCGGGGAGCTGTTTTTT,CASSWQWDRANTGELFF
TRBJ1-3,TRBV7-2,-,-,TGTGCCAGCAGCTCCCTCACTGGAAACACCATATATTTT,CASSSLTGNTIYF
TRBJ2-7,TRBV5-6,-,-,TGTGCCAGCAGCGACGTAGTGGTGTACGAGCAGTACTTC,CASSDVVVYEQYF
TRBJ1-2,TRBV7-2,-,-,TGTGCCAGCAGCCGTGACGGGGCGGGGGCATGGGGCTATGGCTACACCTTC,CASSRDGAGAWGYGYTF
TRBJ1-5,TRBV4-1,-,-,TGCGCCAGCAGCCAAGATGGGGGGCGGGGGCAGCCCCAGCATTTT,CASSQDGGRGQPQHF
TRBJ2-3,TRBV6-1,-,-,TGTGCCAGCAGTGCGGCAGGGTCGACAGATACGCAGTATTTT,CASSAAGSTDTQYF
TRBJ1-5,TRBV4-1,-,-,TGCGCCAGCAGTCAAGTTCCCCAGGTCCTCAATCAGCCCCAGCATTTT,CASSQVPQVLNQPQHF
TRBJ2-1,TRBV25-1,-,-,TGTGCCAGCAGTGATAAGACTGGGAGCTCCTACAATGAGCAGTTCTTC,CASSDKTGSSYNEQFF
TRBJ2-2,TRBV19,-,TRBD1,TGTGCCAGTAGTAAACAGGGGCGCACCGGGGAGCTGTTTTTT,CASSKQGRTGELFF
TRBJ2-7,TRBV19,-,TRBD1,TGTGCCAGTAGTGTCGGGACAGCCTACGAGCAGTACTTC,CASSVGTAYEQYF
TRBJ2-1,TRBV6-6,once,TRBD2,TGTGCCAGCAGCACGACTAGCGGGGGGGCCGTTGAGCAGTTCTTC,CASSTTSGGAVEQFF
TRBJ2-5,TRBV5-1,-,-,TGCGCCAGCAGGTCAGGGGCGGCGTGGGAGACCCAGTACTTC,CASRSGAAWETQYF
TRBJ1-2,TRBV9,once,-,TGTGCCAGCAGCGTAGCGGCCGGGACATTAGGTGGCTACACCTTC,CASSVAAGTLGGYTF
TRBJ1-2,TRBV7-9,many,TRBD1,TGTGCCAGCAGCCCTGGACAGGGGGCTCTTGGCTACACCTTC,CASSPGQGALGYTF
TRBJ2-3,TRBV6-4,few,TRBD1,TGTGCCAGCAGTGAGGGACAGGCCACAGATACGCAGTATTTT,CASSEGQATDTQYF
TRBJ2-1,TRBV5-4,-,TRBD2,TGTGCCAGCAGCTTGGGACTAGCGGACAATGAGCAGTTCTTC,CASSLGLADNEQFF
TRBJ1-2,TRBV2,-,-,TGTGCCAGAGCCCCCCCGTTCGTCAACTATGGCTACACCTTC,CARAPPFVNYGYTF
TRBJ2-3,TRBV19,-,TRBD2,TGTGCCAGTACCGGGACTAGCGGGAGCACAGATACGCAGTATTTT,CASTGTSGSTDTQYF
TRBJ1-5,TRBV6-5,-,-,TGTGCCAGCAGTAAAGGGGATAGCAATCAGCCCCAGCATTTT,CASSKGDSNQPQHF
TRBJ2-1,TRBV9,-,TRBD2,TGTGCCAGCAGCCCCAGACTAGCGGGAAGCTCCTACAATGAGCAGTTCTTC,CASSPRLAGSSYNEQFF
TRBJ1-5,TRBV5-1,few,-,TGCGCCAGCAGCTTCGGGCACGATCAGCCCCAGCATTTT,CASSFGHDQPQHF
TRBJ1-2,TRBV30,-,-,TGTGCCTGGAAAGTTAACTATGGCTACACCTTC,CAWKVNYGYTF
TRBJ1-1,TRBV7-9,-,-,TGTGCCAGCAGCCCTACAGTTTGGATAGTCACTGAAGCTTTCTTT,CASSPTVWIVTEAFF
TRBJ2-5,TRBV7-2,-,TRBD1,TGTGCCAGCAGCTCCCCGGGACAGGGAGCAGAGACCCAGTACTTC,CASSSPGQGAETQYF
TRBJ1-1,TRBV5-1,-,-,TGCGCCAGCAGCCCTCGTGAGGCTAACACTGAAGCTTTCTTT,CASSPREANTEAFF
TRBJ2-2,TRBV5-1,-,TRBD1,TGCGCCAGCAGCTTGACAGGGGGCGGTACCGGGGAGCTGTTTTTT,CASSLTGGGTGELFF
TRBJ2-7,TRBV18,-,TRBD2,TGTGCCAGCTCACCACCTATCACGGGAGGGTTTTCCTACGAGCAGTACTTC,CASSPPITGGFSYEQYF
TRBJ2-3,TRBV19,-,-,TGTGCCAGTAGCCCGACTTGGGACGGAGATACGCAGTATTTT,CASSPTWDGDTQYF
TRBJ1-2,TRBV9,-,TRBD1,TGTGCCAGCAGCGTTCAGGGGGACTATGGCTACACCTTC,CASSVQGDYGYTF
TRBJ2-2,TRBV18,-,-,TGTGCCAGCTCACTATATCCAGCGATCTCTGAAATCGGCGGGGAGCTGTTTTTT,CASSLYPAISEIGGELFF
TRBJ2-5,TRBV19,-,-,TGTGCCAGTAGTATTGAGCTCCGGGGGCAAGAGACCCAGTACTTC,CASSIELRGQETQYF
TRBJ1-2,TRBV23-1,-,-,TGCGCCACCCTTGAGAGGAACTATGGCTACACCTTC,CATLERNYGYTF
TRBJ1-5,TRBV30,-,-,TGTGCCTGGAGTGTAAGCAATCAGCCCCAGCATTTT,CAWSVSNQPQHF
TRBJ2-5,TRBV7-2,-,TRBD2,TGTGCCAGCAGCCGCCAGGGCGGGGGAGCGTACCAAGAGACCCAGTACTTC,CASSRQGGGAYQETQYF
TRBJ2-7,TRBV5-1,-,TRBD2,TGCGCCAGCAGCTTGGAAGAGGGACTAGCGGGAGTTTCCTACGAGCAGTACTTC,CASSLEEGLAGVSYEQYF
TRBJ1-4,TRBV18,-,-,TGTGCCAGCTCACCGAGACAGGTGCGGGGCGAAAAACTGTTTTTT,CASSPRQVRGEKLFF